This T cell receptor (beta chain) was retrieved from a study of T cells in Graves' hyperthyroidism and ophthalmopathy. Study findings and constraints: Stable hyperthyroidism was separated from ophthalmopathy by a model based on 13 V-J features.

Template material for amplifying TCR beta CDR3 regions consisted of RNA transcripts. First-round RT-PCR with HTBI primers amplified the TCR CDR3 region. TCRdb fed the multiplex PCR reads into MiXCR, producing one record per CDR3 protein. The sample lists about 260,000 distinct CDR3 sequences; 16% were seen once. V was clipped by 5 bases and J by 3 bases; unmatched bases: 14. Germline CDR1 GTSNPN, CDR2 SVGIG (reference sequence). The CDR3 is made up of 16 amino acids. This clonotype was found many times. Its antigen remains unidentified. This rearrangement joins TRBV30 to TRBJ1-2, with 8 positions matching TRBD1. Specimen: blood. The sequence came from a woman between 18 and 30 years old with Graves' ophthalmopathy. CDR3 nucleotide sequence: TGTGCCTGGGGAGTTACTCAGAGACAGGGGTACTATGGCTACACCTTC. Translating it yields CAWGVTQRQGYYGYTF.